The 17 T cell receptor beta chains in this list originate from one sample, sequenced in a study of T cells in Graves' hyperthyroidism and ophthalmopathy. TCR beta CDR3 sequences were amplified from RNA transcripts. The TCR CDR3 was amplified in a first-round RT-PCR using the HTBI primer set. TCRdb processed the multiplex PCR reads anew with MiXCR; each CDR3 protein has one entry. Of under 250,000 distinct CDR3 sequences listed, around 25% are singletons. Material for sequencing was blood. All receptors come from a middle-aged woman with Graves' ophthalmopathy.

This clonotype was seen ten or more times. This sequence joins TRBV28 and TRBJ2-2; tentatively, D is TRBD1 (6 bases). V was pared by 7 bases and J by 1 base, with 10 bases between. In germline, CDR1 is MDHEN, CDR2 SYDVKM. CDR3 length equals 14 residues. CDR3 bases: TGTGCCAGCAACCTACAGGGGAACACCGGGGAGCTGTTTTTT. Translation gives CASNLQGNTGELFF. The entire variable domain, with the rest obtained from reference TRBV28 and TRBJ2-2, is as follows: DVKVTQSSRYLVKRTGEKVFLECVQDMDHENMFWYRQDPGLGLRLIYFSYDVKMKEKGDIPEGYSVSREKKERFSLILESASTNQTSMYLCASNLQGNTGELFFGEGSRLTVL.

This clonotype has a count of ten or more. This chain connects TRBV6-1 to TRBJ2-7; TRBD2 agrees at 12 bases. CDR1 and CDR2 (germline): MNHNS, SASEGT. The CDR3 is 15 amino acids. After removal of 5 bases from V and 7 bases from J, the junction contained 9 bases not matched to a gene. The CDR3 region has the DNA TGTGCCAGCAGTCGGACTAGCGGGACTTCCTTGGAGCAGTACTTC. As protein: CASSRTSGTSLEQYF.

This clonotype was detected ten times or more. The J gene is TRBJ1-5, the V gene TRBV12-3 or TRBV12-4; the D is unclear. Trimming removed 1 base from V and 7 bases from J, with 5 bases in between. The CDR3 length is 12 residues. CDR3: CASSLGTQPQHF. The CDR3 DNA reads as TGTGCCAGCAGTTTAGGTACCCAGCCCCAGCATTTT.

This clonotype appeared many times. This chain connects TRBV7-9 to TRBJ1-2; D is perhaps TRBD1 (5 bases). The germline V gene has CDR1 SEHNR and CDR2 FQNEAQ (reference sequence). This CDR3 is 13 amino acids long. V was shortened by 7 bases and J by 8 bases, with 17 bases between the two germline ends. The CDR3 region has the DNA TGTGCCAGCAACTCCCCGGGACTCCGAGGCTACACCTTC. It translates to CASNSPGLRGYTF.

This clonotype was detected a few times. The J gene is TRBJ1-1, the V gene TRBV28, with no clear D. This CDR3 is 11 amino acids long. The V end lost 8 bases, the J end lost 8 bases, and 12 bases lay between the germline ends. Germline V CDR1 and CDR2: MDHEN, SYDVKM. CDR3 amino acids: CASRRTWEAFF. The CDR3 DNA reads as TGTGCCAGCCGCAGAACCTGGGAAGCTTTCTTT.

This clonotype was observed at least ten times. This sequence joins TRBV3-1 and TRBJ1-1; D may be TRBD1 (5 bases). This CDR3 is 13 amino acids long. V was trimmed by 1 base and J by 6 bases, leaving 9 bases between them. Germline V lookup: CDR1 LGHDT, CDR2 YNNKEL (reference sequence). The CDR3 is CASSQGGKAEAFF. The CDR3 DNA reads TGTGCCAGCAGCCAAGGGGGGAAAGCTGAAGCTTTCTTT. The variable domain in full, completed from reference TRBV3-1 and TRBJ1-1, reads DTAVSQTPKYLVTQMGNDKSIKCEQNLGHDTMYWYKQDSKKFLKIMFSYNNKELIINETVPNRFSPKSPDKAHLNLHINSLELGDSAVYFCASSQGGKAEAFFGQGTRLTVV.

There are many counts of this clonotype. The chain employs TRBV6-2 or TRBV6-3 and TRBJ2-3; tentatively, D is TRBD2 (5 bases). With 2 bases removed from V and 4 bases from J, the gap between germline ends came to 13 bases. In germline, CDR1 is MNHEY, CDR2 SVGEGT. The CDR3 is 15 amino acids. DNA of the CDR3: TGTGCCAGCAGTTACAGGTCGAGGGTTGCAGATACGCAGTATTTT. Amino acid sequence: CASSYRSRVADTQYF.

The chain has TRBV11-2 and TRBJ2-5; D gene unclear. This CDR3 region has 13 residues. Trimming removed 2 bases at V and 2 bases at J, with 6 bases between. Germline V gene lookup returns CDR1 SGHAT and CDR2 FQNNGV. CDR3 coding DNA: TGTGCCAGCAGCTTAAAGGGACAAGAGACCCAGTACTTC. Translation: CASSLKGQETQYF.

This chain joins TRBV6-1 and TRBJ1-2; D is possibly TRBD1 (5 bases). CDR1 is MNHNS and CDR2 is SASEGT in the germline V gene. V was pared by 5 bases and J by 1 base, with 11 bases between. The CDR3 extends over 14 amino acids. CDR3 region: CASSPGRNNYGYTF. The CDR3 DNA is TGTGCCAGCAGTCCGGGACGAAATAACTATGGCTACACCTTC.

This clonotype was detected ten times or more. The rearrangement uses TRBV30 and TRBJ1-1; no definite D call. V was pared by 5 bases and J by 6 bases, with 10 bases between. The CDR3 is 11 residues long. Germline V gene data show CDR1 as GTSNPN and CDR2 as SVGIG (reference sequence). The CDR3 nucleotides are TGTGCCTGGCGGCAGGTTTCTGAAGCTTTCTTT. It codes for CAWRQVSEAFF.

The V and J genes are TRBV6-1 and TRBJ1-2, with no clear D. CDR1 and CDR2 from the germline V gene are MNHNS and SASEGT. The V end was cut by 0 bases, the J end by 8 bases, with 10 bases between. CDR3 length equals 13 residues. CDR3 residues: CASSEAGRWGYTF. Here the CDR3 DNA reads TGTGCCAGCAGTGAAGCGGGGAGGTGGGGCTACACCTTC.

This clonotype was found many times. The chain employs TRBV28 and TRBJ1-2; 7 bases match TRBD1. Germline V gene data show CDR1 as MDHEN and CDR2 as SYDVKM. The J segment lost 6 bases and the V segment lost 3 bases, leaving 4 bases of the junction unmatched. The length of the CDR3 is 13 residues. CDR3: CASSFRQGHGYTF. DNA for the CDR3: TGTGCCAGCAGTTTCCGACAGGGACATGGCTACACCTTC.

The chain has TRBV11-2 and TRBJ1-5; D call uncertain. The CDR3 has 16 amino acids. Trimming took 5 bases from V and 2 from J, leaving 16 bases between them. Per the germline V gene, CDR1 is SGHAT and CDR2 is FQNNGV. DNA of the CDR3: TGTGCCAGCAGCCCCCACCACGGCCTGGGCAATCAGCCCCAGCATTTT. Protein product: CASSPHHGLGNQPQHF.

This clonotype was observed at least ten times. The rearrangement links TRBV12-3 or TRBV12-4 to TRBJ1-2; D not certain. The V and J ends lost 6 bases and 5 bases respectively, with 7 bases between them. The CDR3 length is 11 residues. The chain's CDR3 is CASSCSYGYTF. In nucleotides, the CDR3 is TGTGCCAGCAGCTGCTCGTATGGCTACACCTTC.

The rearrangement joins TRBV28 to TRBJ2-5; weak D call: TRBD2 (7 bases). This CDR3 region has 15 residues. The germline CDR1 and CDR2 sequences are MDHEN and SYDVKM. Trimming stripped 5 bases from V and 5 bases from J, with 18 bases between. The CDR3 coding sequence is TGTGCCAGCAGTGCACAGGGAGTGCGGGGGGAGACCCAGTACTTC. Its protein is CASSAQGVRGETQYF.

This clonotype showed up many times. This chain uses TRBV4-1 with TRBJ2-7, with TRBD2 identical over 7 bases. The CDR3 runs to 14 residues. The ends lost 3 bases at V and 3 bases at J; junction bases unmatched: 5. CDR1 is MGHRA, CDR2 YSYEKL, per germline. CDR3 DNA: TGCGCCAGCAGCCAGGCGGGAGTAGTCTACGAGCAGTACTTC. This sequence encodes CASSQAGVVYEQYF.

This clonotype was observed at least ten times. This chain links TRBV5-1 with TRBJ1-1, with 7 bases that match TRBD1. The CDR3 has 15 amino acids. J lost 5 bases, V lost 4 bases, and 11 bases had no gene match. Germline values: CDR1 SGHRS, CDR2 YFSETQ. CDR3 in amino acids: CASSPGDREVTEAFF. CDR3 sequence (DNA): TGCGCCAGCAGCCCGGGAGACAGGGAGGTTACTGAAGCTTTCTTT.